This T cell receptor (beta chain) was captured in a study of T cells after yellow fever vaccination (dated by TCRdb to between 2019 and 2020). Some background on the complete study: Libraries from fractions with low cell numbers were prepared with the SMART-Seq v4 Ultra Low Input RNA kit. Blood was drawn at multiple timepoints before and after primary and secondary immunization, with bulk PBMC replicates and cell subsets isolated. To follow T-cell clones before and after both primary and booster YFV17D yellow fever vaccination, bulk TCR alpha and beta repertoires underwent longitudinal sequencing. The cohort comprised two healthy male donors, one aged 18 to 29 and one aged 30 to 40 years. Points the paper makes about the study in general: A small share of clonotypes occurred in both CD4 and CD8 compartments, likely arising from convergent recombination. Only two donors were included in the study, so the extent to which the findings can be generalized is limited. Most clones expanded after primary vaccination were re-detected after the booster (around 96% of CD4 and approximately 88% of CD8), suggesting broad memory maintenance. The secondary T-cell response was found to be weaker but faster than the primary response, with a peak reached on day 5 rather than on day 15. Computational filtering was required because FACS-sorted repertoires could contain abundant contaminating clonotypes from the bulk population.

Concerning this clonotype itself: The antigen it recognizes is unknown. No per-base quality is available; no much larger clone lies one base away.

From a lookup of the germline V gene, CDR1 and CDR2 are KGHSH and LQKENI. The CDR3 runs 15 amino acids, cysteine and phenylalanine included. This entry keeps only the CDR3 DNA: 45 bases, framed from base 1. At the junction V is shortened by 3 bases and J by 4 bases, with 15 bases in between. Per the publication, the treatment or condition label means: live attenuated yellow fever vaccine strain. Two biological replicates of bulk PBMCs were collected at each blood-draw timepoint. PBMCs were isolated from peripheral blood using a standard Ficoll-Paque protocol. TriZol was used to extract RNA from bulk PBMCs, CD4 and CD8 fractions, and dextramer-positive and dextramer-negative fractions. TCR cDNA was synthesized by 5'RACE template switching, through which a universal primer site and unique molecular identifiers were introduced. Priming of cDNA synthesis was performed from both the TCR alpha and TCR beta constant segments. Library amplification involved two PCR steps, and the second step added sample barcodes and sequencing adapters. Libraries were sequenced on Illumina HiSeq 2500 (2x100 bp) or NovaSeq (2x150 bp). The paper's processing steps were these. Reads were demultiplexed and collapsed into UMI consensus sequences with MIGEC, and V(D)J alignment was performed with MiXCR. Using edgeR on replicate PBMC samples, clonotypes were called vaccine-responding if FDR was below 0.01 and the log2 fold change was above 5 up to day 15. Each bulk clonotype received a CD4 or CD8 identity based on whether the sequenced CD4 or CD8 repertoire contained that clonotype at higher abundance. TCRdb handled the public reads itself, with Q25 trimming in fastp and clone calling in MiXCR, and kept productive beta chains. Every entry covers one CDR3 protein and lists the most common genes and DNA from its rows. Here the V and J calls rest on TCRdb's processing, not on the authors' analysis. The sample records roughly 300,000 distinct CDR3 sequences, around 7.3% of which are singletons. The ten top clones hold about a sixth of the sample.

Sequences were derived from PBMCs, sampled about 41 days after the first yellow fever vaccination. The sequence was obtained from a man between 18 and 35 years old who received the YFV17D yellow fever vaccine. In this chain, TRBV18 is recombined with TRBJ2-5; possibly the D gene is TRBD1, per 5 matching bases. Here the CDR3 is given as CASSPNSGSPETQYF. The nucleotide sequence is TGTGCCAGCTCACCCAACTCAGGGTCCCCAGAGACCCAGTACTTC.